These T cell receptor beta chains were read from a single sample in a study of shared clonotypes between healthy human individuals. Data came from immunoSEQ multiplex PCR; TCRdb stores just in-frame clones and leaves some out. The repertoire holds fewer than 400,000 clones, about 74% seen once, with 10% in the top ten. Material: memory CD4+ T cells sorted from blood. These receptors all stem from a man aged 30 to 39 in good health. Each CDR3 is given with its conserved first and last residue.

TRBV15	TRBJ2-7	CATSRDPLAGVGYEQYF
TRBV28	TRBJ1-2	CASSLQGSYRYTF
TRBV30	TRBJ2-1	CAWSVFSYNEQFF
TRBV5-1	TRBJ2-3	CASSRQGVRTDTQYF
TRBV5-1	TRBJ2-3	CASSLPDSDTGTQYF
TRBV5-6	TRBJ2-3	CASSLTLPGTDTQYF
TRBV6-1	TRBJ1-1	CASSERLGGPTEAFF
TRBV18	TRBJ2-1	CASSPTPGTSEHNEQFF
TRBV10-3	TRBJ1-1	CAISDYRGLRDTEAFF
TRBV18	TRBJ1-5	CASSPRGQGYQPQHF
TRBV29-1	TRBJ1-2	CSVSTGEKNYGYTF
TRBV11-2	TRBJ2-7	CASSLVGQNEQYF
TRBV5-6	TRBJ1-2	CASSFGSNYGYTF
TRBV5-8	TRBJ1-1	CASSLAGLPMNTEVFF
TRBV10-3	TRBJ2-4	CAISATGTTKNIQYF
TRBV28	TRBJ2-4	CASLGQGLPKNIQYF
TRBV5-1	TRBJ1-1	CASSLAWGNMNTEAFF
TRBV5-1	TRBJ2-2	CATSGRTNTGELFF
TRBV7-2	TRBJ2-7	CASSLDVNEQYF
TRBV25-1	TRBJ1-1	CASTGGAGTEAFF
TRBV28	TRBJ2-1	CASSIITGQGKNEQFF
TRBV11-2	TRBJ1-3	CASSSIFGSGRNTIYF
TRBV29-1	TRBJ1-5	CSVGGGNQPQHF
TRBV5-1	TRBJ2-5	CASSVGLAGDLRETQYF
TRBV5-1	TRBJ2-1	CASSPDPRGQGNNEQFF
TRBV7-6	TRBJ2-1	CASSLDVAGGPGEQFF
TRBV2	TRBJ1-2	CASIPNRVGYGYTF
TRBV2	TRBJ1-5	CASSEEGRGNQPQHF
TRBV27	TRBJ1-1	CASSPTGMNTEAFF
TRBV11-3	TRBJ1-1	CASSLDLGQEAFF
TRBV7-2	TRBJ2-7	CASSLVLGRDYEQYF
TRBV14	TRBJ1-2	CASSTREVNYGYTF
TRBV7-9	TRBJ2-3	CASNTGQGKDTQYF
TRBV7-9	TRBJ2-7	CASSPGTGYNEQYF
TRBV10-3	TRBJ2-2	CAISDGDRRTGELFF
TRBV6-5	TRBJ2-7	CASSLLSSYEQYF
TRBV11-2	TRBJ2-3	CASSWQPEDTQYF
TRBV28	TRBJ2-7	CASSRRATYEQYF
TRBV5-1	TRBJ1-1	CASRMEKNTEAFF
TRBV6-4	TRBJ2-1	CASSDVFGVSSYNEQFF
TRBV18	TRBJ1-1	CASSRQDNTEAFF
TRBV6-1	TRBJ2-2	CASSEAGQGAGELFF
TRBV6-5	TRBJ1-5	CASSYLGGDQPQHF
TRBV2	TRBJ2-1	CASTNLSGPEQFF
TRBV5-5	TRBJ1-1	CASSQERPGTENTEAFF
TRBV5-1	TRBJ2-1	CASSLPGRAVREAYNEQFF
TRBV19	TRBJ2-1	CASSTRGTARDEQFF
TRBV28	TRBJ2-1	CASSLAQDRSYNEQFF
TRBV5-1	TRBJ2-3	CASSLALAGDSDTQYF
TRBV5-1	TRBJ2-3	CASSHSMTGTDTQYF